Described below is a single T cell receptor (beta chain) sequence and its context. The antigen is not known. With constant-segment primers, 5'RACE yielded cDNA libraries of TCR alpha and TCR beta that carried sample barcodes and UMIs. TCRdb ran MiXCR on the 5' RACE reads and lists one entry per CDR3 protein. The sample shows roughly 510,000 distinct CDR3 sequences, 17% of them seen only once. The sample is drawn from a study of T-cell memory formation after mild COVID-19. For the study at large: Clusters of TCRs were largely donor specific.

Whole-study findings and limits: Later expanders leaned CD4+, whereas clones that contracted between day 15 and 85 were balanced CD4/CD8.

V lost 4 bases to trimming and J lost 4 bases; unmatched junction nucleotides: 6. CDR1 is MGHRA, CDR2 YSYEKL, per germline. The CDR3 totals 14 residues. The chain links TRBV4-1 to TRBJ1-2; 7 bases align to TRBD1. The TCR comes from an adult woman who had mild COVID-19 (a few samples of this study predate the infection). Cell type and time point are not known. The sample taken for sequencing was PBMCs or a T cell subset sorted from them (not recorded which). CDR3 amino acids: CASSRPGQIYGYTF. The CDR3 nucleotides are TGCGCCAGCAGCCGACCGGGACAGATCTATGGCTACACCTTC.